The clone carrying this T cell receptor (beta chain) was seen more than once but under ten times. Repertoires were generated with immunoSEQ multiplex PCR, while TCRdb's copy carries only in-frame clones and drops some. The sample carries 8,000 or so clones, around 30% recorded once. V was shortened by 1 base and J by 3 bases, with 16 bases between the two germline ends. CDR1 and CDR2 from the germline V gene are LNHNV and YYDKDF (reference sequence). The CDR3 is 17 residues long. The data stem from a study of graft-versus-host responses after intestinal transplantation. Study details: Anti-thymocyte globulin induction was given to all recipients, followed by tacrolimus and steroids for roughly three years.

Investigators plated 200,000 CFSE-labeled responder cells together with 200,000 irradiated stimulator cells labeled with violet dye. The chain employs TRBV15 and TRBJ2-1; D remains ambiguous. The starting material was alloreactive CD8+ T cells from a mixed lymphocyte reaction culture, obtained before transplantation. Described subset: CFSE-low proliferating T cells sorted from roughly six-day pre-transplant mixed lymphocyte reaction (GvH or HvG direction). The clonotype originates from a human patient who was an organ donor for intestinal transplantation. CDR3 bases: TGTGCCACCAGCAGAGGCGGCGTTCGCCAGTACTACAATGAGCAGTTCTTC. This codes for CATSRGGVRQYYNEQFF.